Sequencing of this T cell receptor (beta chain) was carried out in a study of T cells after yellow fever vaccination. As for the study in general: Any fraction with a low cell number was prepared using SMART-Seq v4 Ultra Low Input.

The study's findings and limits: A small proportion of clonotypes was detected in both the CD4 and CD8 compartments. Sorted repertoires could include abundant contaminating clonotypes from bulk cells.

Universal primer sites and UMIs were introduced during 5'RACE template-switching synthesis of TCR cDNA. TCRdb used MiXCR to reprocess the 5' RACE reads, holding one entry per CDR3 protein. The table has more than 65,000 distinct CDR3 sequences, around 7.9% seen once. This clonotype was counted a few times. Its specificity is unknown. CDR1 is LNHDA, CDR2 SQIVND, per germline (reference sequence). Trimming shortened V by 7 bases and J by 6 bases, and 12 bases separated the two germline ends. This CDR3 is built from 12 residues. The chain links TRBV19 to TRBJ1-1; possible D gene TRBD1, 6 bases. This TCR came from a man aged 18 to 29 who received the YFV17D yellow fever vaccine. The sample was CD8+ T cells sorted from PBMCs, taken more than 8 days after the first yellow fever vaccination. The CDR3 DNA follows: TGTGCCAGTAATTCTGAGGGGGCTGAAGCTTTCTTT. Translation gives CASNSEGAEAFF.